This TCR beta chain was captured in a study of T cells in Graves' hyperthyroidism and ophthalmopathy. Trimming removed 5 bases at V and 2 bases at J, with 15 bases between. The CDR3 is 15 residues long. Using RNA transcripts as the source, TCR beta CDR3 regions were amplified. First-round RT-PCR targeting the TCR CDR3 was performed with the HTBI primer set. TCRdb reprocessed the multiplex PCR reads with MiXCR, giving one entry per CDR3 protein. The sample records about 300,000 distinct CDR3 sequences, approximately 15% being singletons. Ten or more counts support this clonotype. This chain links TRBV12-3 or TRBV12-4 with TRBJ1-1, with D possibly TRBD1 on 6 matching bases. Material for sequencing was blood. This clonotype was obtained from a woman aged 40 to 50 with Graves' hyperthyroidism. CDR3 DNA sequence: TGTGCCAGCAGTCCAGTGACAGGCGCCAACACTGAAGCTTTCTTT. Amino acid sequence: CASSPVTGANTEAFF.